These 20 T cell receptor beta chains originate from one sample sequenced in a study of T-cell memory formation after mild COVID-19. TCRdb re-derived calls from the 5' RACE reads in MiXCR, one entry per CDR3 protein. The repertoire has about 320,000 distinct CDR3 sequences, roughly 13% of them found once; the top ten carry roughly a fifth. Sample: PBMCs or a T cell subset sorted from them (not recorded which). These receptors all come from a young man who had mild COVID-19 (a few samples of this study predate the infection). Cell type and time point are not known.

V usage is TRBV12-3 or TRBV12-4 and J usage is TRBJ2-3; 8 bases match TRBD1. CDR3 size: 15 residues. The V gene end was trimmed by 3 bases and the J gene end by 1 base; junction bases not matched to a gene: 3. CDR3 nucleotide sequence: TGTGCCAGCAGTTTGGAGGGACAGGGCACAGATACGCAGTATTTT. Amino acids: CASSLEGQGTDTQYF.

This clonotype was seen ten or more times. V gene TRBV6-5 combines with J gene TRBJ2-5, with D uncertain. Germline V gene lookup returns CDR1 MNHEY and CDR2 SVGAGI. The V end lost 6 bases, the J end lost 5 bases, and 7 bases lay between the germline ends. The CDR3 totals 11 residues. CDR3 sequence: CASRTKETQYF. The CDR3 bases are TGTGCCAGCAGAACCAAGGAGACCCAGTACTTC.

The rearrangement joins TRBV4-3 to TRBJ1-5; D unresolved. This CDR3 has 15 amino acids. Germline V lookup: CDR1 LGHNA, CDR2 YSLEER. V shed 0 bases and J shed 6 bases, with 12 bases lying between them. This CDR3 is CASSQDGPSGQPQHF. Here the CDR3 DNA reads TGCGCCAGCAGCCAAGATGGCCCGTCGGGTCAGCCCCAGCATTTT.

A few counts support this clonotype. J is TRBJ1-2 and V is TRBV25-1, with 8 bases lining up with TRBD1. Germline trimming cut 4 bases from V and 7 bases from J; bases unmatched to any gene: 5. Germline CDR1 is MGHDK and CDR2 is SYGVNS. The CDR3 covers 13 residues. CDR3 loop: CASSGQGWTGYTF. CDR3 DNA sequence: TGTGCCAGCAGTGGACAGGGGTGGACTGGCTACACCTTC.

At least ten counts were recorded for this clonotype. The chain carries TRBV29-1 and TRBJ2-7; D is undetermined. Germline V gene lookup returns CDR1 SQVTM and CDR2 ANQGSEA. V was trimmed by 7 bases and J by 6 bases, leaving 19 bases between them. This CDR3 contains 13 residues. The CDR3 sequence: CSAGRQESTEQYF. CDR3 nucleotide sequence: TGCAGCGCTGGGCGACAAGAGTCAACCGAGCAGTACTTC.

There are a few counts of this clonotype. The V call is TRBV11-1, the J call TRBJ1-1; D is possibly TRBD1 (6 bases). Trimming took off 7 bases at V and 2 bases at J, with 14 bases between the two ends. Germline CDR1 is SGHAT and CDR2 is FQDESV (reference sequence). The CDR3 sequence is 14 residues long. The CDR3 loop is CASTGGGGNTEAFF. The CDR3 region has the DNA TGTGCCAGCACCGGAGGGGGGGGAAACACTGAAGCTTTCTTT.

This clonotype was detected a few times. CDR3 amino acids: CASSPSGAGGYTF. The CDR3 nucleotides are TGTGCCAGCAGCCCGTCAGGGGCGGGCGGCTACACCTTC. This sequence joins TRBV7-2 and TRBJ1-2; D is possibly TRBD1 (6 bases). Trimming stripped 5 bases from V and 8 bases from J, with 15 bases between. Germline V gene sequence: CDR1 SGHTA, CDR2 FQGNSA. This CDR3 has 13 amino acids.

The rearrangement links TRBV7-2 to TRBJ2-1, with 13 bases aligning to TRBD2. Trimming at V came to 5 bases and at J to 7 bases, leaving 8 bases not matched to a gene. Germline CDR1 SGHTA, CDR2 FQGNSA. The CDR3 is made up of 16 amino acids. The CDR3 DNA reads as TGTGCCAGCAGCGAAACTAGCGGGGGGGCCGGTAATGAGCAGTTCTTC. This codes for CASSETSGGAGNEQFF.

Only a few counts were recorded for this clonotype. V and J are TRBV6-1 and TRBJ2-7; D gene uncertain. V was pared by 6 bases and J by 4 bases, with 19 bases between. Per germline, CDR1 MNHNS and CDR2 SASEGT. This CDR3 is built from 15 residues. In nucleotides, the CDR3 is TGTGCCAGCAGCCGCGACCTGCCAATGAATTACGAGCAGTACTTC. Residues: CASSRDLPMNYEQYF.

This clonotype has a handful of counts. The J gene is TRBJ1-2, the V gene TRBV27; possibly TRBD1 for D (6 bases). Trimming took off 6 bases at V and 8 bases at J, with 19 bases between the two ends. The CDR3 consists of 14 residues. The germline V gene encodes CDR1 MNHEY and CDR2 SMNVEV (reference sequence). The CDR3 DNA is TGTGCCAGCAGCCCGAGAGGGGGTGTAGGGGGCTACACCTTC. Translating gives CASSPRGGVGGYTF.

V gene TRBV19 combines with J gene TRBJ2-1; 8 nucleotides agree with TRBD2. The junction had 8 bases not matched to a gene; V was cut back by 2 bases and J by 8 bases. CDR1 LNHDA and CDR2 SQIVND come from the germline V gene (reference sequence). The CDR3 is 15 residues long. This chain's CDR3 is CASSIPGGLFDEQFF. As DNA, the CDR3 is TGTGCCAGTAGTATACCGGGGGGGCTGTTCGATGAGCAGTTCTTC.

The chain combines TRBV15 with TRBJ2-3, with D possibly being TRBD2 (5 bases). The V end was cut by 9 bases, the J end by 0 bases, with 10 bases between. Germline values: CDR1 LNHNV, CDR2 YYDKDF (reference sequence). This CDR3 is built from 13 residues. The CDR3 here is CATGPGSTDTQYF. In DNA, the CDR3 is TGTGCCACGGGCCCGGGGAGCACAGATACGCAGTATTTT.

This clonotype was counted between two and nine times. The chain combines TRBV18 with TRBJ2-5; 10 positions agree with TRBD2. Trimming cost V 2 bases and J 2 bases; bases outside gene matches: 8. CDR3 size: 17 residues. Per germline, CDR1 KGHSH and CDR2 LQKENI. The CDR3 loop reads CASSPSEASGGQETQYF. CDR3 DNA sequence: TGTGCCAGCTCACCATCTGAGGCTAGCGGGGGTCAAGAGACCCAGTACTTC.

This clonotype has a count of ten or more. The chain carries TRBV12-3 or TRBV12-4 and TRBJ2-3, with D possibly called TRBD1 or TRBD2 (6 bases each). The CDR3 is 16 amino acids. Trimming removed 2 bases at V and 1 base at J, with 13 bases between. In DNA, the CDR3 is TGTGCCAGCAGTTTAAGGACGGGGGCCGGCACAGATACGCAGTATTTT. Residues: CASSLRTGAGTDTQYF.

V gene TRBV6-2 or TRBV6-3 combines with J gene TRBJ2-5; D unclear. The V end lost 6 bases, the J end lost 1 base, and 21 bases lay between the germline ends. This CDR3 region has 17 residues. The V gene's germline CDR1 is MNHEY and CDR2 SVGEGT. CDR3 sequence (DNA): TGTGCCAGCAGCTTCTCTGTCGTCGAGGTCCTCCAAGAGACCCAGTACTTC. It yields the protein CASSFSVVEVLQETQYF.

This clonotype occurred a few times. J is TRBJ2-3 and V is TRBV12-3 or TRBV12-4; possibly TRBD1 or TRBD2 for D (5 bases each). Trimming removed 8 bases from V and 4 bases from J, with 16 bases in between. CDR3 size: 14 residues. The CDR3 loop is CASRRDEEADTQYF. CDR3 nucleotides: TGTGCCAGCCGCAGGGATGAGGAGGCAGATACGCAGTATTTT.

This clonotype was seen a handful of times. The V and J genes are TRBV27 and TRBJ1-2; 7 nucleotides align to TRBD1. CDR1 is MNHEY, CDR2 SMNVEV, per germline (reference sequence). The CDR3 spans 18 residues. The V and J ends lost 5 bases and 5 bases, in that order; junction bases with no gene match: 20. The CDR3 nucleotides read TGTGCCAGCAGTCGGGTCGGATACGGTCTACAGGGGACTTATGGCTACACCTTC. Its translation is CASSRVGYGLQGTYGYTF.

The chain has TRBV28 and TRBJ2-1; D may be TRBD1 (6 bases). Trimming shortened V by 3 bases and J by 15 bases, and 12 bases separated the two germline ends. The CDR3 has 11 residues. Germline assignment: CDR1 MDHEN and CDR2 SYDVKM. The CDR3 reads CASSLSRGRFF. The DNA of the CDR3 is TGTGCCAGCAGTTTGTCCAGGGGACGGTTCTTC.

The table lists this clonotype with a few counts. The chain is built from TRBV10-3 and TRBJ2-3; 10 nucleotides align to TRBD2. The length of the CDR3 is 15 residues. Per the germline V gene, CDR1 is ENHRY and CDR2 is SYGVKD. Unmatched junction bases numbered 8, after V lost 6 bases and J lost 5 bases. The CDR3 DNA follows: TGTGCCATCAGCGACCTAGCGGGGGAACAAGATACGCAGTATTTT. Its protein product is CAISDLAGEQDTQYF.

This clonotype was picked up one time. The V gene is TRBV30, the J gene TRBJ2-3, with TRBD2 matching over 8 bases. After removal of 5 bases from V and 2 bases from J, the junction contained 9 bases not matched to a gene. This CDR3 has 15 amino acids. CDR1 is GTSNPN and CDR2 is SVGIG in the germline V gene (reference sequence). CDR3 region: CAWGKRGRNTDTQYF. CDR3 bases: TGTGCCTGGGGTAAGCGGGGGAGAAACACAGATACGCAGTATTTT.